This record looks at one T cell receptor beta chain sequence and its context. The target antigen is unknown. The data are from a study of response to subunit inactivated influenza vaccine. The study's findings and limits: After each seasonal influenza vaccination, few new T cells are recruited, the authors suggested.

TCRdb reprocessed the RT-PCR reads with MiXCR, giving one entry per CDR3 protein. The table shows about 190,000 distinct CDR3 sequences, with 13% to 15% occurring only once. V trimming: 4 bases; J trimming: 4 bases; junction bases outside the gene matches: 7. Germline V gives CDR1 KGHSH, CDR2 LQKENI. CDR3 size: 15 residues. Sequencing used CD8+ T cells sorted from PBMCs, obtained around 5 days after vaccination. This sequence originates from a man in his fifties who received an inactivated influenza vaccine. The chain couples TRBV18 to TRBJ2-1, with 7 bases that match TRBD2. The CDR3 DNA is TGTGCCAGCTCACTATCGAGCGGGATGTACAATGAGCAGTTCTTC. Amino acid sequence: CASSLSSGMYNEQFF.